This T cell receptor beta chain emerged from a study of T-cell memory formation after mild COVID-19. General study findings and limits: Day 15 to 85 contractors were CD4/CD8 balanced; later expanders leaned CD4+. Contracting clones localized mainly to CM and EM when CD4+ and mainly to EMRA when CD8+. Pre-infection memory showed some responding clones, and this suggested that cross-reactive memory joined.

Concerning this clonotype: The antigen is not known.

CDR1 and CDR2 (germline): MNHEY, SMNVEV (reference sequence). Trimming took off 2 bases at V and 6 bases at J, with 12 bases between the two ends. There are 14 residues in the CDR3. Constant-segment-primed 5'RACE gave TCR alpha and TCR beta cDNA libraries with sample barcodes and UMIs. TCRdb processed the 5' RACE reads anew with MiXCR; each CDR3 protein has one entry. The sample records roughly 150,000 distinct CDR3 sequences, approximately 25% being singletons. The V gene is TRBV27, the J gene TRBJ2-3; possibly TRBD2 for D (5 bases). This TCR came from an adult woman who had mild COVID-19 (a few samples of this study predate the infection). Cell type and time point are not known. The specimen sequenced was PBMCs or a T cell subset sorted from them (not recorded which). CDR3 DNA sequence: TGTGCCAGCAGTTTAGGCGGGTGGAGTGATACGCAGTATTTT. It yields the protein CASSLGGWSDTQYF.